This T cell receptor (beta chain) stems from a study of beta chain features in type 1 diabetes. Study overall: Sorted cells examined across all samples numbered roughly 100 million.

On this clone itself: The antigen is unknown.

The entirety of the isolated RNA underwent reverse transcription, so expressed TCRB transcripts were sequenced. Using immunoSEQ multiplex PCR, the repertoire was profiled, and TCRdb retains in-frame clones only, with some absent. The top ten hold approximately 0.093% of the sample, which has hundreds of thousands of clones, around 15% seen once. The germline V and J ends were trimmed by 0 bases and 4 bases, with 8 bases remaining between them. This CDR3 contains 14 residues. In germline, CDR1 is SGHDT, CDR2 YYEEEE. Study-wide results and caveats: An over-representation of cells with high TCR expression could result from cDNA sequencing.

The sample comprised naive CD4+ T cells from blood. The sequence derives from a young man in good health. J is TRBJ2-1 and V is TRBV5-6; D call uncertain. In nucleotides, the CDR3 is TGTGCCAGCAGCTTGGGCGCAGGATACAATGAGCAGTTCTTC. It yields the protein CASSLGAGYNEQFF.